These 12 T cell receptor beta chains came from one sample sequenced in a study of control samples from healthy donors and cancer patients. Profiled with immunoSEQ multiplex PCR; TCRdb holds only in-frame clones, not every one. The table lists about 410,000 clones, roughly 90% of them singletons, with 5.5% to 7.5% in the top ten. Source material: PBMCs. The receptor source for this set is a man aged 35 to 55 with head and neck cancer.

This chain uses TRBV14 with TRBJ1-3; the D is unclear. Trimming took 1 base from V and 0 from J, leaving 7 bases between them. The CDR3 extends over 15 amino acids. Germline CDR1 SGHDN, CDR2 FVKESK. CDR3 sequence: CASSQGKSSGNTIYF. The CDR3 coding sequence is TGTGCCAGCAGCCAAGGGAAGAGCTCTGGAAACACCATATATTTT.

This sequence joins TRBV9 and TRBJ2-2; possibly TRBD1 or TRBD2 for D (6 bases each). Trimming took off 0 bases at V and 1 base at J, with 13 bases between the two ends. Germline V gives CDR1 SGDLS, CDR2 YYNGEE. The CDR3 extends over 17 amino acids. The CDR3 loop is CASSVVTGALNTGELFF. Written as DNA, the CDR3 is TGTGCCAGCAGCGTAGTGACGGGGGCCCTGAACACCGGGGAGCTGTTTTTT.

This chain connects TRBV7-9 to TRBJ1-3, with D possibly being TRBD1 (6 bases). CDR3 size: 16 residues. The V gene's germline CDR1 is SEHNR and CDR2 FQNEAQ (reference sequence). Trimming removed 5 bases at V and 5 bases at J, with 19 bases between. The CDR3 protein is CASSPMGGFFRNTIYF. The CDR3 region has the DNA TGTGCCAGCAGCCCTATGGGGGGCTTTTTTAGAAACACCATATATTTT.

The rearrangement links TRBV19 to TRBJ1-6; TRBD1 matches 7 bases. J lost 13 bases, V lost 5 bases, and 14 bases had no gene match. The germline V gene has CDR1 LNHDA and CDR2 SQIVND (reference sequence). This CDR3 comprises 15 residues. The CDR3 protein is CASSSRGADAGPLHF. The CDR3 nucleotides are TGTGCCAGTAGTTCCAGGGGGGCGGACGCAGGGCCCCTCCACTTT.

Written as DNA, the CDR3 is TGTGCCAGCAGTCAAGGGACAGGGAACGGTTCACCCCTCCACTTT. Translation: CASSQGTGNGSPLHF. The chain uses TRBV28 and TRBJ1-6; 9 positions match TRBD1. The germline CDR1 and CDR2 sequences are MDHEN and SYDVKM. V lost 5 bases, J lost 9 bases, and 8 bases stayed unmatched. The CDR3 is 15 residues long. The full variable domain, completed using reference TRBV28 and TRBJ1-6, is DVKVTQSSRYLVKRTGEKVFLECVQDMDHENMFWYRQDPGLGLRLIYFSYDVKMKEKGDIPEGYSVSREKKERFSLILESASTNQTSMYLCASSQGTGNGSPLHFGNGTRLTVT.

The chain recombines TRBV6-2 or TRBV6-3 with TRBJ1-2; no definite D call. In germline, CDR1 is MNHEY, CDR2 SVGEGT. Trimming shortened V by 4 bases and J by 4 bases, and 7 bases separated the two germline ends. The CDR3 has 12 amino acids. The CDR3 spells CASSSRPYGYTF. For the CDR3, the DNA is TGTGCCAGCAGTTCCAGACCCTATGGCTACACCTTC.

This clone was recorded only once. The chain recombines TRBV28 with TRBJ2-7, with 11 bases lining up with TRBD2. The CDR3 runs to 14 residues. V dropped 9 bases and J dropped 7; count of bases not matched to a gene: 11. Germline CDR1 is MDHEN and CDR2 is SYDVKM. The CDR3 reads CASSTGASGREQYF. The CDR3 DNA is TGTGCCAGTTCGACCGGGGCTAGCGGGAGGGAGCAGTACTTC.

The J gene is TRBJ1-1, the V gene TRBV27, with no clear D. V lost 5 bases and J lost 5, with 15 bases in between. Germline V gives CDR1 MNHEY, CDR2 SMNVEV (reference sequence). The CDR3 length is 14 residues. CDR3 amino acids: CASSSLYGGTEAFF. The CDR3 DNA reads TGTGCCAGCAGTAGCTTATATGGTGGGACTGAAGCTTTCTTT.

The chain couples TRBV4-3 to TRBJ2-3; D uncertain. Trimming pared 2 bases from V and 2 bases from J, leaving 2 bases between. Germline-derived CDR1 and CDR2 are LGHNA and YSLEER. The CDR3 sequence is 12 residues long. CDR3 amino acids: CASSQTTDTQYF. In nucleotides, the CDR3 is TGCGCCAGCAGCCAAACCACAGATACGCAGTATTTT.

The chain employs TRBV15 and TRBJ1-1, with D perhaps TRBD1 (5 bases). V was cut by 0 bases and J by 11 bases, with 22 bases left in between. This CDR3 is built from 16 residues. CDR1 and CDR2 (germline): LNHNV, YYDKDF (reference sequence). This CDR3 is CATSRDSSVFGWGAFF. CDR3 bases: TGTGCCACCAGCAGAGATTCTTCGGTCTTCGGGTGGGGGGCTTTCTTT.

Only one count was recorded for this clone. The rearrangement uses TRBV11-2 and TRBJ1-3; D perhaps matches TRBD1 (5 bases). Germline CDR1 SGHAT, CDR2 FQNNGV. The CDR3 loop spans 16 amino acids. V lost 0 bases, J lost 4 bases, and 13 bases lay in between. CDR3 protein: CASSLDRLAGGNTIYF. The DNA of the CDR3 is TGTGCCAGCAGCTTAGACCGCCTGGCAGGGGGAAACACCATATATTTT.

The chain recombines TRBV30 with TRBJ1-2; weak D call: TRBD1 (5 bases). V was cut by 2 bases and J by 4 bases, with 17 bases left in between. The CDR3 extends over 15 amino acids. In germline, CDR1 is GTSNPN, CDR2 SVGIG (reference sequence). Here the CDR3 DNA reads TGTGCCTGGAGTATATCTATTTCGGGGCCCTATGGCTACACCTTC. It translates to CAWSISISGPYGYTF. Together with reference TRBV30 and TRBJ1-2, the CDR3 gives the full variable domain: SQTIHQWPATLVQPVGSPLSLECTVEGTSNPNLYWYRQAAGRGLQLLFYSVGIGQISSEVPQNLSASRPQDRQFILSSKKLLLSDSGFYLCAWSISISGPYGYTFGSGTRLTVV.